This TCR beta chain was profiled in a study of cytomegalovirus exposure and HLA in healthy donors (dated by TCRdb to the late 2010s). Broadly, across the study: According to an earlier analysis of 587 of the donors, some 180 million T cells yielded roughly 100 million unique TCR beta sequences and 276 Gb of sequence data. About 300 gigabases of sequencing data and approximately 84 million unique TCR sequences were included in an early release covering about 600 HLA-typed donors. Of the approximately 400 genotyped donors, approximately 81% were placed in the genetic ancestry cluster associated with self-reported Caucasian donors. The aim of the study was to test whether cataloging public T cell receptors could identify signatures of past pathogen exposure. The study profiled the T cell repertoires of about 720 subjects by immunosequencing and related them to cytomegalovirus serostatus. Along with the approximately 670-subject first cohort, a separate validation cohort of around 120 different subjects was used. High-throughput TCR immunosequencing, statistical association of individual TCRs with disease status, and machine learning were combined to predict cytomegalovirus infection status. A later analysis re-examined previously published TCR beta repertoires from several hundred donors and added high-resolution HLA genotyping to investigate patterns of TCR occurrence. The later analysis used no new phenotypic data to find candidate immune exposures, relying instead on TCR beta sequences and their occurrence across donors. In an earlier analysis of several hundred of the donors, high-throughput TCR beta sequencing was used to judge whether each TCR beta V gene segment behaved as functional or pseudogenic. Donor age, sex, ethnicity and CMV serostatus were compiled alongside the repertoire data. A later genetic analysis took genome-wide SNP genotypes for about 55% of the roughly 670 donors and used that subset as a discovery cohort. Every repertoire in the discovery cohort had been generated on one and the same sequencing platform. Class I and class II HLA loci were covered by the typing at four-digit resolution. Typing coverage varied by locus: 629-630 donors for A, B, C, DRB1 and DQB1; approximately 500 for DQA1; more than 600 for DPA1; roughly 450 for DPB1. Several DR-DQ haplotypes were treated as single units for association and clustering because of strong linkage in the cohort. Among some 410 genotyped donors of the cohort, an average of around 240,000 unique TCR beta nucleotide sequences was sequenced per donor, of which about 19% were non-productive. The paper's findings and limits, for the study overall: In vitro tests confirmed that three of the cytomegalovirus-associated TCR beta chains recognize cytomegalovirus antigens. In an earlier analysis of roughly 560 of the donors, most TCR beta V segments were observed in productive rearrangements about 90% or about 30% of the time, broadly matching IMGT annotations. In a later genetic analysis, a missense DCLRE1C variant was associated with V-gene and J-gene trimming of TCR beta chains, and the association was replicated in an independent cohort. Several of the top co-occurrence clusters appeared to be linked to parvovirus B19, influenza, CMV and Epstein-Barr virus, according to a later analysis. A later analysis found that TCR association rates varied across HLA loci, with DRB1 alleles showing the most associated TCRs and HLA-C alleles the fewest. Because the 87-base-pair reads could not distinguish some IMGT-functional V segments, including TRBV6-2 and TRBV6-3, those segments were excluded. While some public TCRs were present in many individuals, most TCR sequences turned up only very rarely across donors. A group of highly shared sequence variants was considered likely to be a technical artifact of the sequencing pipeline. The authors suggested that the approach could potentially be extended to other disease states and immunological phenotypes. Strong co-occurrence of HLA alleles, especially DR and DQ, made assigning TCR associations to individual alleles difficult. CMV serostatus was the only immune exposure information available for the cohort. In a later analysis, HLA-associated TCR beta chains were found to be more clonally expanded and to have lower generation probabilities than equally common non-associated chains. Because HLA typing was unavailable for some donors at each locus, only the typed subset was used in association tests. The presence/absence analyses assumed that sequencing depth was roughly uniform across donors, and that assumption may not be true. A further reported finding was that TCR beta sequences accurately predicted the HLA-A and HLA-B alleles for most subjects in the first cohort. Specific HLA alleles were associated with 15,000 to 20,000 TCR beta sequences at a false discovery rate of 0.05 in a later analysis. Correlated functional status among segregating V segments might be attributable to linkage disequilibrium, but an unknown experimental factor could not be ruled out. A later analysis found that most CMV-associated TCR beta chains appeared HLA-restricted, with HLA associations seemingly driven largely by CMV exposure. In a later genetic analysis, fewer N-insertions in productive TCRs were reported among donors in an Asian-associated ancestry cluster than the approximately 670-donor mean. The study listed 150 to 200 TCR beta chains as associated with cytomegalovirus. In both the original and validation cohorts, the classifier was reported to diagnose cytomegalovirus status with high specificity and sensitivity. Because counts were too low, some 17 rarely observed V segments, including chromosome 9 orphons, were excluded from the earlier analysis of 587 of the donors. In this cohort, only TCR beta chains were sequenced, and detectable features were limited by the absence of alpha or paired-chain data.

Taken from cysteine to phenylalanine, the CDR3 has 18 residues. Only the CDR3 DNA is retained, 54 bases long and in frame from the first base. V is trimmed back by 2 bases and J by 3 bases, and the junction contains 9 bases that no gene match accounts for. The germline V gene sets CDR1 to SGHTA and CDR2 to FQGTGA. A remark on this clone: The clone's antigen remains unknown. Qualities for individual bases were not recorded, and no much larger clone is one base off.

In total, approximately 700 healthy bone marrow donors made up the cohort. At the time of sampling, every cohort member was nominally healthy, though immune exposures that went unrecorded were likely present. The donor tested CMV seropositive, placing the donor among the 289 seropositive members of the cohort. A peripheral blood sample was provided by each donor, and peripheral blood mononuclear cells were used for TCR beta sequencing. Genomic DNA was extracted from the blood cell samples with the Qiagen DNeasy Blood Extraction Kit. Library prep was done by the immunoSEQ multiplex PCR assay. For the multiplex PCR, a mixture combining 60 forward primers for TCR Vbeta segments and 13 reverse primers for TCR Jbeta segments was used. A multiplex PCR assay on genomic DNA amplified the CDR3 region of rearranged TCR beta genes. The amplified TCR beta libraries were sequenced on the Illumina HiSeq System as 87-base-pair reads. In the authors' own workflow: A later analysis counted about 76 million unique TCR beta chains across the 550 to 800 repertoires, and 10 million to 12 million of these chains were shared by at least two donors. To remove PCR and sequencing errors, raw reads were error-corrected and collapsed into unique sequences using a nearest-neighbor algorithm that merged closely related sequences. Alignment of CDR3 sequences to IMGT reference sequences was used to assign V, D and J gene segments. Each retained sequence needed at least a six-nucleotide match to both a V gene segment and a J gene segment. Rearrangements were classified as productive when the CDR3 lacked stop codons and remained in frame with V and J, and all other rearrangements were classified as non-productive. CDR3 was defined according to IMGT convention as the region running from the second conserved V-encoded cysteine to the conserved J-encoded phenylalanine. The earlier analysis of some 550 of the donors excluded any sequence lacking an unambiguous match to a single V gene segment. In an earlier analysis of roughly 500 of the donors, V segments were called functional above 56.7% productive rearrangements and were called segregating when the between-donor standard deviation exceeded 5%. A statistical classification framework was built to diagnose cytomegalovirus status from the catalog of TCR beta chain sequences. In a later analysis, TCR nucleotide sequences were compared against IMGT/GENE-DB human TR gene sequences so that V and J genes could be assigned. Using the TCRdist pipeline, a later analysis assigned CDR3 sequences along with most-parsimonious VDJ recombination scenarios. A later analysis defined each TCR beta chain by its CDR3 amino acid sequence plus V-gene family, and excluded reads lacking a unique V-gene family. As a way to deal with suspected cross-contamination and a sequencing artifact, a later analysis dropped hundreds of nucleotide sequences that were highly shared and had low generation probability. For each public chain, a later analysis derived a clonal expansion index from normalized ranks of inferred template counts within each repertoire. Generation probabilities in a later analysis came from a VDJ recombination model fitted to out-of-frame rearrangements, and those results were checked against IGoR. In a later analysis, TCR-TCR, TCR-HLA and TCR-CMV co-occurrence was scored with hypergeometric tests, and a repertoire-size bias correction was applied to TCR pairs. A later analysis estimated false discovery rates by permuting HLA or CMV assignments 20 times. A later analysis grouped co-occurring TCRs with DBSCAN, adding TCRdist sequence similarity when clustering within HLA-allele-positive subsets. For co-occurrence clustering, repertoires with fewer than 30,000 or more than 120,000 public chains were excluded, along with a handful of repertoires with anomalous nucleotide sharing. Sourced from immuneACCESS, this table was stored by TCRdb with only in-frame sequences that have V and J called. A share of the clones is absent; for the studies checked, an unresolved V gene accounts for under half, and the remainder has no known explanation. That table furnishes V, J and clone size, whereas the DNA furnished D and trimming. Recorded for this sample are over 150,000 clones; around 82% of them occurred a single time. Approximately 11% of the sample comes from the top ten.

The sample taken for sequencing was PBMCs. The rearranged segments are TRBV7-3 and TRBJ2-3; a stretch of 12 junction bases matches TRBD2. This receptor was obtained from a man aged 50-59 years in good health and CMV-seropositive. The CDR3 corresponds to CASSLLGTSGGKTDTQYF. Here is the DNA: TGTGCCAGCAGCTTACTTGGAACTAGCGGGGGGAAGACAGATACGCAGTATTTT.